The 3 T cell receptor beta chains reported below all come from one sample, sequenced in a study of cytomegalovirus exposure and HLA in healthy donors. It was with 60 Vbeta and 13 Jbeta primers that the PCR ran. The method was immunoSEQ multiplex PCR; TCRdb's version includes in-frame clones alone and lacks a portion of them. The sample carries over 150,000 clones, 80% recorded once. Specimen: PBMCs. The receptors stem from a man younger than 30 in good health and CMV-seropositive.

DNA of the CDR3: TGTGCCAGCAGCCAAAGACTAGTGGTAATCTCCTACGAGCAGTACTTC. It is translated as CASSQRLVVISYEQYF. V and J are TRBV2 and TRBJ2-7, with D possibly TRBD2 on 6 matching bases. This CDR3 spans 16 amino acids. The germline gives CDR1 SNHLY, CDR2 FYNNEI. V lost 6 bases and J lost 0, with 18 bases in between.

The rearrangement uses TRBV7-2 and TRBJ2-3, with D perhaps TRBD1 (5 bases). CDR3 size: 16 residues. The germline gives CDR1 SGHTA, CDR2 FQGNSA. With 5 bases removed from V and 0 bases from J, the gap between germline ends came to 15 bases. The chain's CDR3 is CASSILQASSTDTQYF. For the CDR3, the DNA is TGTGCCAGCAGCATCCTACAGGCTTCGAGCACAGATACGCAGTATTTT.

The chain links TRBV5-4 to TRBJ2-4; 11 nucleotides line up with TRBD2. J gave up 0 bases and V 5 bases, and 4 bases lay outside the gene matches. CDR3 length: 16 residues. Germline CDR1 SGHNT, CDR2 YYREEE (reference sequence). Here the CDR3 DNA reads TGTGCCAGCAGTTCGGGACTAGCGGCAGCCAAAAACATTCAGTACTTC. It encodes CASSSGLAAAKNIQYF.